This note documents a single T cell receptor beta chain sequence. No antigen is known for it. A single record per CDR3 protein comes from TCRdb applying MiXCR to the 5' RACE reads. The sample comprises about 390,000 distinct CDR3 sequences, more than 15% of which are singletons, and 20% to 25% rests with the top ten. This specimen comes from a study of T-cell memory formation after mild COVID-19. Across the whole study: Each donor largely had its own TCR clusters.

This CDR3 spans 15 amino acids. CDR1 and CDR2 (germline): MNHEY, SVGEGT. The germline V and J ends were trimmed by 7 bases and 3 bases, with 15 bases remaining between them. Whole-study findings and limits: Mainly CM and EM harbored the contracting CD4+ clones; mainly EMRA harbored the CD8+ ones.

The chain uses TRBV6-2 or TRBV6-3 and TRBJ2-2; possibly TRBD1 for D (6 bases). Sequenced: PBMCs or a T cell subset sorted from them (not recorded which). The sequence was obtained from a man between 18 and 29 years old who had mild COVID-19 (a few samples of this study predate the infection). Cell type and time point are not known. The CDR3 DNA is TGTGCCAGCACCCTGGGGAAGGGGGACACCGGGGAGCTGTTTTTT. Its translation: CASTLGKGDTGELFF.